These T cell receptor beta chains were read from a single sample in a study of neoadjuvant nivolumab and ipilimumab in lung cancer. Assay used: immunoSEQ multiplex PCR; TCRdb lists only in-frame clones, some missing. The sample holds 8,500 to 10,000 clones, 77% seen once. The input for sequencing was tumor tissue, taken after neoadjuvant nivolumab, alone or with ipilimumab, at or shortly before surgery. Source of these receptors: an adult with non-small cell lung cancer. Some clones in this sample may be carry-over from other donors' samples. Both conserved end residues are part of each CDR3. A D gene is named only where the DNA matches it firmly. Clone size is not always given. Where it is, it says once, few, many or a class for expanded clones.

TRBV7-9	once	TRBJ2-3	.	CASSFSTDTQYF	TGTGCCAGCAGTTTTAGCACAGATACGCAGTATTTT
TRBV5-6	.	TRBJ2-1	.	CASSLKDYNEQFF	TGTGCCAGCAGCTTGAAAGACTACAATGAGCAGTTCTTC
TRBV2	.	TRBJ1-5	TRBD1	CASSPSGGHQPQHF	TGTGCCAGCAGCCCTTCAGGGGGCCACCAGCCCCAGCATTTT
TRBV5-1	.	TRBJ2-3	TRBD1	CASNSQGAGSTDTQYF	TGCGCCAGCAATTCCCAGGGGGCCGGGAGCACAGATACGCAGTATTTT
TRBV5-1	.	TRBJ1-3	.	CASSLDGNTIYF	TGCGCCAGCAGCTTGGACGGAAACACCATATATTTT
TRBV6-6	.	TRBJ2-7	.	CASSTTTGSSYEQYF	TGTGCCAGCAGTACCACTACAGGGAGCTCCTACGAGCAGTACTTC
TRBV4-3	.	TRBJ1-2	.	CASSPRWRVGGYTF	TGCGCCAGCAGCCCGAGATGGAGAGTCGGGGGCTACACCTTC
TRBV10-3	.	TRBJ1-2	.	CAIRLPRGNGYTF	TGTGCCATCAGGCTCCCGCGAGGGAACGGCTACACCTTC
TRBV7-2	.	TRBJ2-1	.	CASSPPVFTPRHNEQFF	TGTGCCAGCAGCCCCCCCGTCTTTACCCCGCGGCACAATGAGCAGTTCTTC
TRBV18	few	TRBJ2-1	.	CASSPTLTGSFNEQFF	TGTGCCAGCTCACCGACCCTCACCGGGAGCTTCAATGAGCAGTTCTTC
TRBV28	.	TRBJ2-3	.	CASSYLSGTDTQYF	TGTGCCAGCAGTTATCTCTCGGGGACAGATACGCAGTATTTT
TRBV20-1	.	TRBJ1-1	.	CSAAWGYEAFF	TGCAGTGCTGCATGGGGGTATGAAGCTTTCTTT
TRBV4-3	.	TRBJ1-1	.	CASSQEGITVMNTEAFF	TGCGCCAGCAGCCAAGAAGGTATAACGGTCATGAACACTGAAGCTTTCTTT
TRBV18	.	TRBJ2-7	.	CASSPSISSDSSYEQYF	TGTGCCAGCTCACCCAGCATTAGCTCCGATTCCTCCTACGAGCAGTACTTC
TRBV30	few	TRBJ1-2	TRBD1	CAWFYAPGTANYGYTF	TGTGCCTGGTTTTACGCCCCCGGGACAGCTAACTATGGCTACACCTTC
TRBV18	.	TRBJ1-2	.	CASSQTGVYGYTF	TGTGCCAGCTCCCAGACAGGAGTCTATGGCTACACCTTC
TRBV6-5	.	TRBJ2-7	.	CASSLGPNGFYEQYF	TGTGCCAGCAGTTTGGGGCCCAACGGGTTCTACGAGCAGTACTTC
TRBV7-9	once	TRBJ2-5	.	CASSLDLTVQETQYF	TGTGCCAGCAGCTTAGATTTGACGGTCCAAGAGACCCAGTACTTC
TRBV11-1	.	TRBJ1-6	.	CASSLRQGYNSPLHF	TGTGCCAGCAGCTTACGGCAGGGGTATAATTCACCCCTCCACTTT
TRBV18	once	TRBJ1-3	.	CASSSGTANTIYF	TGTGCCAGCTCGTCCGGGACTGCAAACACCATATATTTT
TRBV18	.	TRBJ2-5	.	CASSPETETQYF	TGTGCCAGCTCACCGGAGACTGAGACCCAGTACTTC
TRBV7-9	.	TRBJ1-2	.	CASSLDYGGYGYTF	TGTGCCAGCAGCTTAGATTACGGCGGCTATGGCTACACCTTC
TRBV2	.	TRBJ2-7	.	CASSGGEDRPIYEQYF	TGTGCCAGCAGTGGAGGGGAGGACAGGCCGATCTACGAGCAGTACTTC
TRBV7-2	.	TRBJ2-7	TRBD1	CASSVDRASYEQYF	TGTGCCAGCAGCGTGGACAGGGCATCCTACGAGCAGTACTTC
TRBV6-5	.	TRBJ2-1	.	CASSFSGSKQFF	TGTGCCAGCAGTTTCTCCGGGAGCAAGCAGTTCTTC
TRBV7-9	.	TRBJ1-2	.	CASSPQGLFGANYGYTF	TGTGCCAGCAGCCCGCAGGGGCTGTTTGGAGCTAACTATGGCTACACCTTC
TRBV25-1	once	TRBJ1-1	TRBD1	CASQGMGNTEAFF	TGTGCCTCACAGGGGATGGGGAACACTGAAGCTTTCTTT
TRBV7-9	.	TRBJ1-2	TRBD1	CASSTRQGANYGYTF	TGTGCCAGCAGCACCAGACAGGGGGCAAACTATGGCTACACCTTC
TRBV19	few	TRBJ1-1	TRBD1	CASSFRGQSSTEAFF	TGTGCCAGTAGCTTCAGGGGGCAATCGAGTACTGAAGCTTTCTTT
TRBV7-2	few	TRBJ2-5	.	CASSEIFRGSWGEETQYF	TGTGCCAGCAGCGAAATTTTTCGGGGAAGTTGGGGTGAAGAGACCCAGTACTTC
TRBV6-1	.	TRBJ1-5	.	CASTLSGAEFQPQHF	TGTGCCAGCACCCTATCGGGGGCCGAGTTTCAGCCCCAGCATTTT
TRBV15	few	TRBJ1-5	TRBD1	CATSRDSGQGIAESNQPQHF	TGTGCCACCAGCAGAGATTCGGGACAGGGTATCGCCGAGAGCAATCAGCCCCAGCATTTT
TRBV10-3	few	TRBJ2-7	TRBD2	CAISERVLAGGEQYF	TGTGCCATCAGTGAAAGGGTGCTAGCGGGGGGCGAGCAGTACTTC
TRBV11-3	.	TRBJ1-2	.	CASSLDLSVLSYTF	TGTGCCAGCAGCTTAGATCTTTCTGTTTTAAGCTACACCTTC
TRBV6-6	.	TRBJ1-2	.	CASSYSTTGRAGYTF	TGTGCCAGCAGTTACTCGACGACAGGAAGGGCTGGCTACACCTTC
TRBV5-4	.	TRBJ2-1	TRBD2	CASRPGTSGSEQFF	TGTGCCAGCAGGCCTGGGACTAGCGGGAGTGAGCAGTTCTTC
TRBV4-3	.	TRBJ2-2	.	CASSRRTDTGELFF	TGCGCCAGCAGCCGACGAACCGACACCGGGGAGCTGTTTTTT
TRBV19	.	TRBJ2-6	.	CATSVPGANVLTF	TGTGCCACCTCCGTTCCCGGGGCCAACGTCCTGACTTTC
TRBV7-2	.	TRBJ2-4	TRBD1	CASSRRGQGENIQYF	TGTGCCAGCAGCCGACGGGGACAGGGAGAGAACATTCAGTACTTC
TRBV5-1	few	TRBJ1-6	.	CASSLAARNSPLHF	TGCGCCAGCAGCTTGGCCGCCAGAAATTCACCCCTCCACTTT
TRBV19	.	TRBJ1-1	.	CASSPAGLEAFF	TGTGCCAGTAGTCCGGCGGGACTTGAAGCTTTCTTT
TRBV5-1	.	TRBJ2-5	.	CASSLGSPSGVGQETQYF	TGCGCCAGCAGCTTGGGATCACCCTCAGGGGTCGGGCAAGAGACCCAGTACTTC